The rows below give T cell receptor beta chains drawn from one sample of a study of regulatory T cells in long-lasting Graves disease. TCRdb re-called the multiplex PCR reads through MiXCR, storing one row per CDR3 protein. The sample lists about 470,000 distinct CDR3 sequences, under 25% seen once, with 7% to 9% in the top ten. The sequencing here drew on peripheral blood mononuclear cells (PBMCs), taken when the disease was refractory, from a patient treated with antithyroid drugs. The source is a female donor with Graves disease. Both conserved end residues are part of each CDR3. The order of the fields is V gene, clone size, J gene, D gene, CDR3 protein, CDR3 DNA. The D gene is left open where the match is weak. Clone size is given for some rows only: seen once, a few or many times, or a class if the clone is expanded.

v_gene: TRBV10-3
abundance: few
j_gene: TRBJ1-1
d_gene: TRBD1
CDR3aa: CAISDLTGVVTEAFF
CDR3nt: TGTGCCATCAGTGACCTCACAGGGGTCGTCACTGAAGCTTTCTTT

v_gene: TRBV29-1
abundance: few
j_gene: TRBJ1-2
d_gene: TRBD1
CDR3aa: CSARDRDGYTF
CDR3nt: TGCAGCGCCCGGGACAGAGATGGCTACACCTTC

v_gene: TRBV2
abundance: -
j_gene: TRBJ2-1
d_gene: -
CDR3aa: CASSAGAGLYNEQFF
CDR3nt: TGTGCCAGCAGTGCCGGGGCCGGACTTTACAATGAGCAGTTCTTC

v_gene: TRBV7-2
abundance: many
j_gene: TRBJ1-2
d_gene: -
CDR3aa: CASSLGTDYGYTF
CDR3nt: TGTGCCAGCAGCCTGGGGACGGACTATGGCTACACCTTC

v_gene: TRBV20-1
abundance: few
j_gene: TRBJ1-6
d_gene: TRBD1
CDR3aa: CSADELGQSYSPLHF
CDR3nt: TGCAGTGCGGATGAACTGGGACAGTCATATTCACCCCTCCACTTT

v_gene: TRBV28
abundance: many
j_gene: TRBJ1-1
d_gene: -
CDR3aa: CASSLQKTEAFF
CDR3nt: TGTGCCAGCAGTTTACAGAAGACTGAAGCTTTCTTT

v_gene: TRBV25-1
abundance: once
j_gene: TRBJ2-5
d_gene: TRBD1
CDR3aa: CASSEWDRVRETQYF
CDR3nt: TGTGCCAGCAGTGAATGGGACAGGGTCCGAGAGACCCAGTACTTC

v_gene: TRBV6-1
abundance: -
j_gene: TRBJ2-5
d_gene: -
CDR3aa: CASNWRPQETQYF
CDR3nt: TGTGCCAGCAATTGGCGGCCACAAGAGACCCAGTACTTC

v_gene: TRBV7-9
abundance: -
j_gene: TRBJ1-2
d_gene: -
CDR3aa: CASSLGIGGNYGYTF
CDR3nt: TGTGCCAGCAGCTTAGGGATCGGTGGTAACTATGGCTACACCTTC

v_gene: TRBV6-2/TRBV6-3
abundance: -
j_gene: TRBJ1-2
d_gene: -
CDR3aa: CASSYRPGRDYGYTF
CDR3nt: TGTGCCAGCAGTTATCGGCCGGGACGTGACTATGGCTACACCTTC

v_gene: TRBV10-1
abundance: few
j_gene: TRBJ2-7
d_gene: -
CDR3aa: CASSESGVSYEQYF
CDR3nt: TGCGCCAGCAGTGAGTCGGGAGTCTCCTACGAGCAGTACTTC

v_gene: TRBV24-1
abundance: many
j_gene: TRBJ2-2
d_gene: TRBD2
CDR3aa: CATSDTTVGLAGAGELFF
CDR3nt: TGTGCCACCAGTGACACCACCGTGGGACTAGCGGGAGCCGGGGAGCTGTTTTTT

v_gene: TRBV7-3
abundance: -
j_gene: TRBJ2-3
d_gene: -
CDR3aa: CASSPGSGVADTQYF
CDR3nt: TGTGCCAGCAGCCCGGGGTCTGGGGTGGCAGATACGCAGTATTTT

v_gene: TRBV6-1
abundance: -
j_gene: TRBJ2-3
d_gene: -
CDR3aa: CASSERISIGYF
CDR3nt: TGTGCCAGCAGTGAAAGGATTAGCATAGGGTATTTT

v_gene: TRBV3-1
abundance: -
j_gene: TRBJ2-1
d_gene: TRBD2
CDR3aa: CASSQGGLAGVVGEQFF
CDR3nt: TGTGCCAGCAGCCAAGGAGGACTAGCGGGAGTTGTCGGTGAGCAGTTCTTC

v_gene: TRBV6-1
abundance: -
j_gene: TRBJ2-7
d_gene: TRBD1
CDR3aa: CASSTTWTGPEQYF
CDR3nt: TGTGCCAGCAGTACGACTTGGACAGGGCCCGAGCAGTACTTC

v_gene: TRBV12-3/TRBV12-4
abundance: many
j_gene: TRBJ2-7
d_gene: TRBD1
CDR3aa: CASNVRDRAREQYF
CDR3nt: TGTGCCAGCAATGTCCGGGACAGGGCACGCGAGCAGTACTTC

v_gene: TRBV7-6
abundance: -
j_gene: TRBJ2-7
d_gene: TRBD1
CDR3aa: CASSSQSGGSYEQYF
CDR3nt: TGTGCCAGCAGCTCGCAGTCAGGGGGCTCCTACGAGCAGTACTTC

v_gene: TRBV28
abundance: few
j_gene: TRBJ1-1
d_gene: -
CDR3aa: CASSSTSNTEAFF
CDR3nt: TGTGCCAGCAGTTCTACCTCGAACACTGAAGCTTTCTTT

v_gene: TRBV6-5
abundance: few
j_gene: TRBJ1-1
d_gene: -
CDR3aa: CASSYLPSASLVGAFF
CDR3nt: TGTGCCAGCAGTTATCTCCCCTCCGCCAGCCTTGTGGGAGCTTTCTTT

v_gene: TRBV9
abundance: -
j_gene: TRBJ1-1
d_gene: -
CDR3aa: CASSVRGTSTWDTEAFF
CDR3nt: TGTGCCAGCAGCGTGAGGGGGACATCGACGTGGGACACTGAAGCTTTCTTT

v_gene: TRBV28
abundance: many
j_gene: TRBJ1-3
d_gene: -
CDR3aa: CASSFPGNTIYF
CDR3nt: TGTGCCAGCAGTTTTCCTGGAAACACCATATATTTT

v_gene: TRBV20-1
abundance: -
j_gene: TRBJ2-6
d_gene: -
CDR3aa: CSATTAIGANVLTF
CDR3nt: TGCAGTGCTACCACAGCGATTGGGGCCAACGTCCTGACTTTC

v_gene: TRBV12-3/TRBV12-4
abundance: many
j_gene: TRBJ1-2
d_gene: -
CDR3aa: CASSRGSNYGYTF
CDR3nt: TGTGCCAGCAGCCGGGGGAGTAACTATGGCTACACCTTC

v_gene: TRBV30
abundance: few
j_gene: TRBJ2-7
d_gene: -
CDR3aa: CAWVDNSYEQYF
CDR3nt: TGTGCCTGGGTTGACAACTCCTACGAGCAGTACTTC

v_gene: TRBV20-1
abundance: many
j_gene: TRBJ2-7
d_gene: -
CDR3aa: CSARLAGSAYEQYF
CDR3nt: TGCAGTGCTAGGTTGGCGGGATCGGCCTACGAGCAGTACTTC

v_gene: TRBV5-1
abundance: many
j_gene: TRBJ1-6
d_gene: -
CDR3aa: CASSLDRWDSPLHF
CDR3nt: TGCGCCAGCAGCTTGGACAGGTGGGATTCACCCCTCCACTTT

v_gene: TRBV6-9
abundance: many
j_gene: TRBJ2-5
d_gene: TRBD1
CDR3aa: CASSYGDRGSLGTQYF
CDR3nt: TGTGCCAGCAGTTACGGGGACAGGGGGTCCCTCGGGACCCAGTACTTC

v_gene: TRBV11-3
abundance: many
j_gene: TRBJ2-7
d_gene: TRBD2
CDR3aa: CASSPTGSGRAEQYF
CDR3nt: TGTGCCAGCTCCCCAACGGGTAGCGGGAGGGCTGAGCAGTACTTC

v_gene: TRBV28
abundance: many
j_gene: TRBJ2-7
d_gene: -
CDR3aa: CASRRSATYEQYF
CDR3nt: TGTGCCAGCAGGCGATCCGCTACCTACGAGCAGTACTTC

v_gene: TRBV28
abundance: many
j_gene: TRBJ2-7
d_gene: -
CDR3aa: CASSLGRPGTPNEQYF
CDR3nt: TGTGCCAGCAGTTTGGGCCGCCCCGGGACACCGAACGAGCAGTACTTC

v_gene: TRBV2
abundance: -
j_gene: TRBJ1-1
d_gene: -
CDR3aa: CASHRTDEAFF
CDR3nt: TGTGCCAGCCATAGGACGGATGAAGCTTTCTTT

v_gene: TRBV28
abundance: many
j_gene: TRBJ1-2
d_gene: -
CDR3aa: CASSSGGLINYGYTF
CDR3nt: TGTGCCAGCAGTTCTGGGGGCCTCATAAACTATGGCTACACCTTC

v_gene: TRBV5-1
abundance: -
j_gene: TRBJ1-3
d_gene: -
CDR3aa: CASSWTGTGGNTIYF
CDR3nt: TGCGCCAGCAGCTGGACCGGGACGGGAGGAAACACCATATATTTT

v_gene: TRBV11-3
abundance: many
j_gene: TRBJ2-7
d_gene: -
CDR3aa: CASSLDQGSAYEQYF
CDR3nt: TGTGCCAGCAGCTTAGATCAGGGTAGTGCCTACGAGCAGTACTTC

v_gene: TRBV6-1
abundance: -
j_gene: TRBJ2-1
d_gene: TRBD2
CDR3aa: CASSEASGGLNEQFF
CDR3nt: TGTGCCAGCAGTGAAGCTAGCGGGGGCCTCAATGAGCAGTTCTTC

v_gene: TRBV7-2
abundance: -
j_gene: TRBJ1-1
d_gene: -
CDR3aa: CASSLGQNTEALF
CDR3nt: TGTGCCAGCAGCTTAGGACAGAACACTGAAGCTCTCTTT

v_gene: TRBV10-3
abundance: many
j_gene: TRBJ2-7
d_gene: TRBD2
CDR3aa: CAIRGLAGAYEQYF
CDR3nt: TGTGCCATCAGGGGACTAGCGGGGGCCTACGAGCAGTACTTC

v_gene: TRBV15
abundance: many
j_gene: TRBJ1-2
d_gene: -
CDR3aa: CATSRGNREYGYTF
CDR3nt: TGTGCCACCAGCAGAGGTAACAGGGAATATGGCTACACCTTC

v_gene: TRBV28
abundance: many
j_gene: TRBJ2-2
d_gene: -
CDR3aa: CASSLWIGAGELFF
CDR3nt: TGTGCCAGCAGTTTATGGATAGGCGCGGGGGAGCTGTTTTTT

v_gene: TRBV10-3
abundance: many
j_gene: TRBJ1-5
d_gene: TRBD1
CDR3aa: CAITETGDSNQPQHF
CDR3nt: TGTGCCATCACCGAAACAGGGGATAGCAATCAGCCCCAGCATTTT

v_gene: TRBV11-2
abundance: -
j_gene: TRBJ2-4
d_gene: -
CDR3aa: CASSPIRGGSKNIQYF
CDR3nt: TGTGCCAGCAGCCCAATCCGCGGAGGTTCCAAAAACATTCAGTACTTC

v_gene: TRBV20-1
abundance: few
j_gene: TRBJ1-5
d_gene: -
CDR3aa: CSARPDSNQPQHF
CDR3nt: TGCAGTGCTAGACCGGACAGTAATCAGCCCCAGCATTTT

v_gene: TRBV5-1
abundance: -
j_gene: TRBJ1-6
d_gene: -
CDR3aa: CASSLDRVSYNSPLHF
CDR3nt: TGCGCCAGCAGCTTGGACAGGGTCTCCTATAATTCACCCCTCCACTTT

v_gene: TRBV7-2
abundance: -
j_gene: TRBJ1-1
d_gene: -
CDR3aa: CASSQEAENTEAFF
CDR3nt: TGTGCCAGCAGCCAAGAGGCAGAGAACACTGAAGCTTTCTTT

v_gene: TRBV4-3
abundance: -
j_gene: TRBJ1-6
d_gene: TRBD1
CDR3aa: CASSQDWGQGSSPLHF
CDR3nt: TGCGCCAGCAGCCAAGATTGGGGACAGGGGAGTTCACCCCTCCACTTT

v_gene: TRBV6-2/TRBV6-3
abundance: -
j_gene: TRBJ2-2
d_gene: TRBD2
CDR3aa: CASSASSGREPANTGELFF
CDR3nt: TGTGCCAGCAGCGCTTCTAGCGGGAGGGAGCCCGCGAACACCGGGGAGCTGTTTTTT

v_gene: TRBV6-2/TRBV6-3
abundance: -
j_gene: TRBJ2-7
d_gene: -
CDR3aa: CASKAQGTYEQYF
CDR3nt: TGTGCCAGTAAAGCCCAGGGGACCTACGAGCAGTACTTC

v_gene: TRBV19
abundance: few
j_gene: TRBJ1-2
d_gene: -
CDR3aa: CASRAVHGANYGYTF
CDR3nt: TGTGCCAGTAGGGCGGTTCATGGAGCTAACTATGGCTACACCTTC

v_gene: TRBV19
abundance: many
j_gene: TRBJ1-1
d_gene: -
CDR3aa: CASSWQGIGAFF
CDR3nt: TGTGCCAGTAGTTGGCAGGGGATTGGGGCTTTCTTT

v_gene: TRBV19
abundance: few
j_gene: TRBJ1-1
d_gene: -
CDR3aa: CASSMGAANTEAFF
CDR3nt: TGTGCCAGTAGTATGGGAGCCGCGAACACTGAAGCTTTCTTT

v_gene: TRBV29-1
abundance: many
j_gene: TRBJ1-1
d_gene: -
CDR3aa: CSALLAIGAFF
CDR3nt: TGCAGCGCCCTCTTGGCTATCGGAGCTTTCTTT

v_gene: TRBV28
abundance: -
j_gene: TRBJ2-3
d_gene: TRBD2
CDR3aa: CASSPSQAREQTDTQYF
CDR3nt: TGTGCCAGCAGTCCATCACAAGCGCGGGAGCAAACAGATACGCAGTATTTT

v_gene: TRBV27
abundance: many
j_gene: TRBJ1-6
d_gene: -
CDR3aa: CASSALLAAPTHDGPLHF
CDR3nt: TGTGCCAGCAGTGCCCTCTTGGCAGCCCCTACCCACGACGGACCCCTCCACTTT

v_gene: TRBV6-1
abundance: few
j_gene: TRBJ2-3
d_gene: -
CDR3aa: CASRRAGTPNWDTQYF
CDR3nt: TGTGCCAGCAGACGAGCCGGGACCCCCAATTGGGATACGCAGTATTTT